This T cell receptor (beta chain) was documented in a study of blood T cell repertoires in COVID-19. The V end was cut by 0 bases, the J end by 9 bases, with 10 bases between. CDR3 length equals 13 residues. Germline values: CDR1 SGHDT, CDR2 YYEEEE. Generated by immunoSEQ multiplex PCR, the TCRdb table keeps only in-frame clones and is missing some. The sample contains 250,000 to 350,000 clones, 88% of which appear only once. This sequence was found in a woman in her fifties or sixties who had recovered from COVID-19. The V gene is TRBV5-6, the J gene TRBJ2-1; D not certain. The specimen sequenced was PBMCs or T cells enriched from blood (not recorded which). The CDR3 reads CASSLAAVGEQFF. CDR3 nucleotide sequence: TGTGCCAGCAGCTTGGCGGCGGTAGGTGAGCAGTTCTTC. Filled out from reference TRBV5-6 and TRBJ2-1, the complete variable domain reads DAGVTQSPTHLIKTRGQQVTLRCSPKSGHDTVSWYQQALGQGPQFIFQYYEEEERQRGNFPDRFSGHQFPNYSSELNVNALLLGDSALYLCASSLAAVGEQFFGPGTRLTVL.